One and the same sample provided the 13 T cell receptor beta chains below, sequenced in a study of T cells after posttransplantation cyclophosphamide. Assay used: immunoSEQ multiplex PCR; TCRdb lists only in-frame clones, some missing. This sample carries approximately 52,000 clones, around 84% of them seen once, and the ten largest clones take roughly 2.8%. The specimen sequenced was PBMCs. The receptors were sampled from a man aged 30-40 years with a blood cancer, CMV-positive, and with a related stem cell donor.

V usage is TRBV11-3 and J usage is TRBJ1-6; no definite D call. Germline loops: CDR1 SGHNT, CDR2 YENEEA. This CDR3 is 13 amino acids long. V was cut by 0 bases and J by 10 bases, with 7 bases left in between. CDR3 coding DNA: TGTGCCAGCAGCTTAGAGGCGGAATCACCCCTCCACTTT. This sequence encodes CASSLEAESPLHF.

This clone has a handful of counts. This chain joins TRBV4-1 and TRBJ1-3; no clear D. The CDR3 totals 16 residues. Germline V gene lookup returns CDR1 MGHRA and CDR2 YSYEKL. V shed 1 base and J shed 1 base, with 11 bases lying between them. DNA of the CDR3: TGCGCCAGCAGCCAAGCCGGGTCCCATTCTGGAAACACCATATATTTT. This codes for CASSQAGSHSGNTIYF.

On this clone itself: At the DNA level, this CDR3 is encoded by other sequences in the same sample as well. The chain combines TRBV4-2 with TRBJ1-2, with 7 bases lining up with TRBD1. The CDR3 sequence is 14 residues long. Looked up from germline, CDR1 is LGHNA and CDR2 is YNFKEQ. With 1 base clipped from V and 4 bases from J, the junction kept 3 bases outside the gene matches. In DNA, the CDR3 is TGTGCCAGCAGCCAAGGACAGGGAGGCTATGGCTACACCTTC. It translates to CASSQGQGGYGYTF.

The chain recombines TRBV28 with TRBJ1-2; TRBD1 aligns across 9 bases. The germline CDR1 and CDR2 sequences are MDHEN and SYDVKM. Trimming cost V 4 bases and J 6 bases; bases outside gene matches: 6. The CDR3 contains 14 residues. As DNA, the CDR3 is TGTGCCAGCAGTTATCCGAGGACAGGGGATGGCTACACCTTC. Translation gives CASSYPRTGDGYTF.

The rearrangement joins TRBV5-4 to TRBJ2-7; D gene unclear. The CDR3 is 15 amino acids. In germline, CDR1 is SGHNT, CDR2 YYREEE (reference sequence). V was trimmed by 3 bases and J by 0 bases, leaving 13 bases between them. CDR3 protein: CASSSPDSNSYEQYF. Written as DNA, the CDR3 is TGTGCCAGCAGCTCCCCTGACTCCAACTCCTACGAGCAGTACTTC.

The chain joins TRBV7-9 to TRBJ2-7; D ambiguous. Deletions cut 1 base from V and 6 bases from J, with 13 bases between. CDR1 is SEHNR, CDR2 FQNEAQ, per germline (reference sequence). The CDR3 has 14 amino acids. CDR3 DNA: TGTGCCAGCAGCTTAGGGCCCCAATCACCCGAGCAGTACTTC. Translation: CASSLGPQSPEQYF.

This rearrangement joins TRBV6-5 to TRBJ1-2; D remains ambiguous. The CDR3 is 14 amino acids. Trimming stripped 4 bases from V and 1 base from J, with 10 bases between. Germline V gives CDR1 MNHEY, CDR2 SVGAGI. Here the CDR3 reads CASSWRDFNYGYTF. The CDR3 DNA sequence: TGTGCCAGCAGTTGGAGGGATTTTAACTATGGCTACACCTTC.

The gene calls are TRBV7-9 and TRBJ1-1; TRBD1 matches at 7 bases. The CDR3 loop spans 13 amino acids. CDR1 SEHNR and CDR2 FQNEAQ come from the germline V gene (reference sequence). V lost 7 bases and J lost 9; bases outside the gene matches: 11. CDR3: CASTPMDRKKAFF. The CDR3 DNA reads TGTGCCAGCACCCCGATGGACAGGAAGAAAGCTTTCTTT.

The chain carries TRBV19 and TRBJ1-2; D remains unclear. Germline V lookup: CDR1 LNHDA, CDR2 SQIVND (reference sequence). This CDR3 has 12 amino acids. The germline V and J ends were trimmed by 6 bases and 5 bases, with 10 bases remaining between them. CDR3 protein: CASRVEWYGYTF. In DNA form, the CDR3 reads TGTGCCAGTAGGGTTGAGTGGTATGGCTACACCTTC.

This sequence joins TRBV30 and TRBJ1-2; TRBD1 agrees at 9 bases. V lost 8 bases and J lost 7; bases outside the gene matches: 11. Germline V lookup: CDR1 GTSNPN, CDR2 SVGIG (reference sequence). The CDR3 loop spans 13 amino acids. The CDR3 bases are TGTGCCGGACGGGACAGGGTGTTAGGTGGCTACACCTTC. It codes for CAGRDRVLGGYTF.

This sequence joins TRBV7-2 and TRBJ2-7, with 10 bases fitting TRBD1. CDR1 and CDR2 (germline): SGHTA, FQGNSA. This CDR3 has 15 amino acids. Trimming at V came to 5 bases and at J to 2 bases, leaving 6 bases not matched to a gene. The DNA of the CDR3 is TGTGCCAGCAGCGAGACCGGGACAGGGGCCTACGAGCAGTACTTC. This codes for CASSETGTGAYEQYF.

This chain joins TRBV5-8 and TRBJ2-4; D is unclear. CDR3 size: 15 residues. Germline CDR1 reads SGHTS; CDR2 reads YDEGEE. V dropped 0 bases and J dropped 0 bases, with 7 bases sitting between them. CDR3 region: CASSLGAIAKNIQYF. In nucleotides, the CDR3 is TGTGCCAGCAGCTTGGGTGCGATAGCCAAAAACATTCAGTACTTC.

The rearrangement links TRBV4-3 to TRBJ2-7; TRBD2 agrees at 7 bases. Germline-derived CDR1 and CDR2 are LGHNA and YSLEER. The length of the CDR3 is 13 residues. The V gene end was trimmed by 1 base and the J gene end by 7 bases; junction bases not matched to a gene: 4. CDR3 in amino acids: CASSQAGAGEQYF. The CDR3 DNA is TGCGCCAGCAGCCAAGCAGGAGCGGGAGAGCAGTACTTC.